This T cell receptor (beta chain) was identified during a study of blood T cell repertoires in COVID-19. On the study more broadly: Whether acute or convalescent, the COVID-19 samples came from the United States, Italy and Spain.

Germline values: CDR1 SGHRS, CDR2 YFSETQ. The CDR3 extends over 14 amino acids. The J segment lost 1 base and the V segment lost 4 bases, leaving 4 bases of the junction unmatched. As processed by the authors: It was from reference gene primer amplification that nucleated cell counts were estimated. Only in-frame clones appear in the TCRdb table, and some are missing; sequencing was by immunoSEQ multiplex PCR. The DNA was the basis for D and trimming; V, J and clone size are from that table. Of approximately 300,000 clones in the sample, 80% to 90% were seen once. The V gene is TRBV5-1, the J gene TRBJ1-1, with TRBD1 matching over 7 bases. The TCR was taken from a woman aged 50 to 65 with acute or convalescent COVID-19. The sample taken for sequencing was peripheral blood. This CDR3 is CASSLRTGNTEAFF. CDR3 sequence (DNA): TGCGCCAGCAGCCTAAGGACAGGGAACACTGAAGCTTTCTTT.